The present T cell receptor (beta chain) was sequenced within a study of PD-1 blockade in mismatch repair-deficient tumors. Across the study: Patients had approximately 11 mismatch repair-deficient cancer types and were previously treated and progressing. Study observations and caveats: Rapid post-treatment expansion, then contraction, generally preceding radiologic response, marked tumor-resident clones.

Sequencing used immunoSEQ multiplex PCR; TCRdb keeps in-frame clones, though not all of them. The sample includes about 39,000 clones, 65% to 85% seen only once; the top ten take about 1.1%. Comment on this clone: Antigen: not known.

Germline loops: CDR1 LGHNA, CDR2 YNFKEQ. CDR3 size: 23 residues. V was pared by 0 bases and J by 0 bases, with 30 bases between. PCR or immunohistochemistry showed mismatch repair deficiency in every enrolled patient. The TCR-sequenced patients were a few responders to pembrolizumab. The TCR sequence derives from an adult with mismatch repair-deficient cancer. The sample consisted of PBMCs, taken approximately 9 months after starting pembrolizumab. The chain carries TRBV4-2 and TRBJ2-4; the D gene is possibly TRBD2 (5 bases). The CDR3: CASSQDLLGSGRNLLLAKNIQYF. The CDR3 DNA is TGTGCCAGCAGCCAAGATCTTCTCGGCAGCGGCCGGAACCTATTGCTAGCCAAAAACATTCAGTACTTC.